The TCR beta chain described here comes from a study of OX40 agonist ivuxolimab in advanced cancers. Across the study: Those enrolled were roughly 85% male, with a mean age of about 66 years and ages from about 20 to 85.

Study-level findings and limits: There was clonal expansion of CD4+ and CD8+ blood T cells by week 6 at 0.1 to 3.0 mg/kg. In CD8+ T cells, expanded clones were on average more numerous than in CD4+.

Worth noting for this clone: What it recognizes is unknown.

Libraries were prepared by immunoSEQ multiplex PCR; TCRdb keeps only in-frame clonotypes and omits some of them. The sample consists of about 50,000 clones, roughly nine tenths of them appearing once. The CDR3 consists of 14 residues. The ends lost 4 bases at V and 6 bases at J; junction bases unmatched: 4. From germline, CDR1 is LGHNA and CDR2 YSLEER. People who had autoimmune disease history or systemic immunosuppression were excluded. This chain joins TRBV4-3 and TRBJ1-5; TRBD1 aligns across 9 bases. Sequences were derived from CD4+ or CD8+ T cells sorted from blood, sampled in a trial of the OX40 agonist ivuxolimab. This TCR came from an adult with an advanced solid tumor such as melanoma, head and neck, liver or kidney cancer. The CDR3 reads CASSRGQGAQPQHF. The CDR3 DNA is TGCGCCAGCAGCCGGGGACAGGGTGCTCAGCCCCAGCATTTT.